The rows below give T cell receptor beta chains drawn from one sample of a study of blood T cell repertoires in COVID-19. Sequenced by immunoSEQ multiplex PCR; TCRdb stores in-frame clones only, minus some. This sample has about 74,000 clones; 80% to 95% occur once, and the top ten carry 4.8%. Sample: peripheral blood. These receptors all stem from a woman aged 55 to 70 with active COVID-19. Both conserved end residues are part of each CDR3. The D gene is left open where the match is weak. Rows may omit the clone size; those that give it use once, few, many or a size class.

d_gene	len	v_gene	j_gene	abundance	CDR3nt	CDR3aa
.	11	TRBV7-9	TRBJ2-1	.	TGTGCCAGCAGCTTAGCGTACGGGAAGTTCTTC	CASSLAYGKFF
TRBD2	15	TRBV4-1	TRBJ2-5	.	TGCGCCAGCAGCAAACGGACTAGCGGGGGAGAGACCCAGTACTTC	CASSKRTSGGETQYF
TRBD2	16	TRBV13	TRBJ2-7	.	TGCGCCCCCAGCTTAAAAGGCGGGGGGGGCAACTACGAGCAGTACTTC	CAPSLKGGGGNYEQYF
TRBD2	16	TRBV11-2	TRBJ2-1	.	TGTGCCAGCAGCTTAGAATTCGGACTAGCGGACAATGAGCAGTTCTTC	CASSLEFGLADNEQFF
.	14	TRBV19	TRBJ1-5	few	TGTGCCAGTAGTCTAGAGGGACTGGATCAGCCCCAGCATTTT	CASSLEGLDQPQHF
TRBD1	14	TRBV7-2	TRBJ1-6	.	TGTGCCAGCAGCCACAGGGGAAATAATTCACCCCTCCACTTT	CASSHRGNNSPLHF
TRBD1	14	TRBV19	TRBJ1-6	.	TGTGCCAGTAAGGCGGAGACAGGGTCTTCACCCCTCCACTTT	CASKAETGSSPLHF
.	14	TRBV5-4	TRBJ1-2	.	TGTGCCAGCAGCTTGGTGCCAGGGGAGTTGGGCTACACCTTC	CASSLVPGELGYTF
TRBD2	14	TRBV28	TRBJ2-7	once	TGTGCCAGCCAAAGACTAGCGGGAGGCTACGAGCAGTACTTC	CASQRLAGGYEQYF
.	16	TRBV5-1	TRBJ2-4	.	TGCGCCAGCAGCCCACGGGTATCCGAGGCTTCGGACATTCAGTACTTC	CASSPRVSEASDIQYF
.	14	TRBV30	TRBJ1-2	.	TGTGCCTGGAGTAGGGGCCAGGCTGCCTATGGCTACACCTTC	CAWSRGQAAYGYTF
.	14	TRBV28	TRBJ2-6	.	TGTGCCAGCAGCCCTCGTGTTGGGGCCAACGTCCTGACTTTC	CASSPRVGANVLTF
.	13	TRBV28	TRBJ1-2	.	TGTGCCAGCAGTTACCAGGGTCGATATGGCTACACCTTC	CASSYQGRYGYTF
TRBD1	16	TRBV30	TRBJ1-2	once	TGTGCCTGGAGTCCCCTAAGATCGACAGGGAACTATGGCTACACCTTC	CAWSPLRSTGNYGYTF
TRBD1	16	TRBV29-1	TRBJ2-2	once	TGCAGCGGCCGCGACAGGGGAGTTGGGAACACCGGGGAGCTGTTTTTT	CSGRDRGVGNTGELFF
TRBD2	17	TRBV5-1	TRBJ2-7	.	TGCGCCAGCAGCTTGATGGCTAGCGGAGGCCCCTCCTACGAGCAGTACTTC	CASSLMASGGPSYEQYF
.	11	TRBV10-3	TRBJ2-7	.	TGTGCCATCAGCCCTGCCTACGAGCAGTACTTC	CAISPAYEQYF
TRBD2	17	TRBV4-1	TRBJ2-1	.	TGCGCCAGCAGCCCGCTAGCGGGAGATCTCCCTAACAATAAGCAGTTCTTC	CASSPLAGDLPNNKQFF
TRBD1	16	TRBV11-3	TRBJ2-2	.	TGTGCCAGCAGCTTCTGGGGGACAGGGAACACCGGGGAGCTGTTTTTT	CASSFWGTGNTGELFF
TRBD2	17	TRBV30	TRBJ2-5	.	TGTGCCTGGAGTGTACACGGCGGGACTAGCGACCAAGAGACCCAGTACTTC	CAWSVHGGTSDQETQYF
.	17	TRBV24-1	TRBJ2-3	once	TGTGCCACCAGTGATTTGCAAACGGGGGTGGGCACAGATACGCAGTATTTT	CATSDLQTGVGTDTQYF
.	17	TRBV9	TRBJ2-5	.	TGTGCCAGCAGCGTAGCCCCCGGGACAAGAGCACAAGAGACCCAGTACTTC	CASSVAPGTRAQETQYF
TRBD2	15	TRBV5-1	TRBJ2-5	.	TGCGCCAGCAGCTTGACGGCGGGGGGTCAAGAGACCCAGTACTTC	CASSLTAGGQETQYF
.	15	TRBV11-2	TRBJ2-7	.	TGTGCCAGCAGCCAAGGACGGCAGGGGACCTACGAGCAGTACTTC	CASSQGRQGTYEQYF
.	14	TRBV20-1	TRBJ2-1	.	TGCAGTGCTACTGAGCGGTTCTCCTACAATGAGCAGTTCTTC	CSATERFSYNEQFF
TRBD1	15	TRBV6-6	TRBJ1-5	.	TGTGCCAGCAGTCCCGGGACAGGGGGCAATCAGCCCCAGCATTTT	CASSPGTGGNQPQHF
.	16	TRBV5-1	TRBJ2-2	.	TGCGCCAGCAGCCCGATACCGGACACGAACACCGGGGAGCTGTTTTTT	CASSPIPDTNTGELFF
TRBD2	14	TRBV28	TRBJ2-7	.	TGTGCCAGCAGTTTTACGGGAGGGCGTGCCGAGCAGTACTTC	CASSFTGGRAEQYF
.	15	TRBV28	TRBJ2-4	.	TGTGCCAGCAGTCACGAGCGGTTAGCCAAAAACATTCAGTACTTC	CASSHERLAKNIQYF
TRBD1	14	TRBV3-1/TRBV3-2	TRBJ1-2	.	TGTGCCAGCAGCCAAGTAACAGGGGAAGGGGGCTACACCTTC	CASSQVTGEGGYTF
TRBD2	20	TRBV4-1	TRBJ2-4	.	TGCGCCAGCAGCCGAGAAACCGGGACTAGCGGGAGCTTCGCCAAAAACATTCAGTACTTC	CASSRETGTSGSFAKNIQYF
.	12	TRBV6-2/TRBV6-3	TRBJ2-7	large	TGTGCCAGCAGTTACTCGCGGGGCGAGCAGTACTTC	CASSYSRGEQYF
.	13	TRBV5-8	TRBJ2-1	.	TGTGCCAGCAGCTTGAGGGCCGCGGGGGAGCAGTTCTTC	CASSLRAAGEQFF
.	13	TRBV12-3/TRBV12-4	TRBJ2-4	.	TGTGCCAGCAGAGCCACAGGGTTAAACATTCAGTACTTC	CASRATGLNIQYF
.	13	TRBV15	TRBJ1-2	.	TGTGCCACCAGCAGAGATTTAGGGGATGGCTACACCTTC	CATSRDLGDGYTF
TRBD1	17	TRBV2	TRBJ1-1	.	TGTGCCAGCAGTGAGGGCAGGGGGAGTATACTGAACACTGAAGCTTTCTTT	CASSEGRGSILNTEAFF
TRBD2	14	TRBV6-4	TRBJ2-4	.	TGTGCCAGCAGTGAAGGACTAGGATCCAGCATTCAGTACTTC	CASSEGLGSSIQYF
.	17	TRBV7-9	TRBJ2-2	.	TGTGCCAGCAGCCTTTGGACGGGCAGGGTAGGAACCGGGGAGCTGTTTTTT	CASSLWTGRVGTGELFF
.	14	TRBV2	TRBJ2-7	.	TGTGCCAGCAGTGAATCACCGACAGCCTACGAGCAGTACTTC	CASSESPTAYEQYF
.	17	TRBV21-1	TRBJ2-1	.	TGTGCCAGAGGGCCATACTTTTTGACAGGTAGGGGAAATGAGCAGTTCTTC	CARGPYFLTGRGNEQFF
.	14	TRBV5-4	TRBJ2-2	.	TGTGCCAGCAGCTTGGGACGGAGCACCGGGGAGCTGTTTTTT	CASSLGRSTGELFF
TRBD2	18	TRBV14	TRBJ2-1	.	TGTGCCAGCAGCCACTACCGGCAAAGCGGGAGTTCCTACAATGAGCAGTTCTTC	CASSHYRQSGSSYNEQFF
.	13	TRBV30	TRBJ2-5	.	TGTGCCTGGATCCAGGGGTCCCAAGAGACCCAGTACTTC	CAWIQGSQETQYF
.	16	TRBV28	TRBJ1-2	.	TGTGCCAGCACCCGGGGGGGAGTGGCAGGGAACTATGGCTACACCTTC	CASTRGGVAGNYGYTF
TRBD2	16	TRBV28	TRBJ2-2	.	TGTGCCAGCCGACTAGCGGGAGGGTATAACACCGGGGAGCTGTTTTTT	CASRLAGGYNTGELFF
.	15	TRBV3-1/TRBV3-2	TRBJ1-3	.	TGTGCCAGCAGCCTTCGAGCTCCCTCTGGAAACACCATATATTTT	CASSLRAPSGNTIYF
TRBD2	16	TRBV6-2/TRBV6-3	TRBJ2-7	.	TGTGCCAGCAGCCACAGGGGACTAGCGTGGATCTACGAGCAGTACTTC	CASSHRGLAWIYEQYF
TRBD1	15	TRBV5-4	TRBJ2-1	.	TGTGCCAGCAGCTTCCCAGGGGGCTCCAGCAATGAGCAGTTCTTC	CASSFPGGSSNEQFF
TRBD1	15	TRBV28	TRBJ1-5	.	TGTGCCAGCAGTTCCTCCGGGACAGGCTTTCAGCCCCAGCATTTT	CASSSSGTGFQPQHF
.	15	TRBV19	TRBJ2-2	once	TGTGCCAGTACCAAAATCACGGGGGGCCCCGGGGAGCTGTTTTTT	CASTKITGGPGELFF
TRBD1	13	TRBV29-1	TRBJ1-5	.	TGCAGCGTGAGACAGGGGCCCAATCAGCCCCAGCATTTT	CSVRQGPNQPQHF